The T cell receptor (beta chain) described here comes from a study of control samples from healthy donors and cancer patients. The CDR3 sequence is 12 residues long. The germline CDR1 and CDR2 sequences are KGHSH and LQKENI. V shed 2 bases, J shed 13 bases, and the junction held 3 bases outside the gene matches. The method was immunoSEQ multiplex PCR; TCRdb's version includes in-frame clones alone and lacks a portion of them. The sample has 170,000 or so clones; over 85% are singletons. Sequencing was carried out using blood. The sequence was collected from a man aged 18 to 30 in good health. The chain joins TRBV18 to TRBJ1-4; 8 bases match TRBD1. The CDR3: CASSPGTGLLFF. The CDR3 coding sequence is TGTGCCAGCTCACCAGGGACAGGCCTACTGTTTTTT.